Only a few counts were recorded for the clone carrying this T cell receptor beta chain. Its antigen is not known. Newly diagnosed hyperthyroidism patients aged 18 to 65 years had disease lasting under 2 months. Fresh peripheral blood, more than 8 ml of it, supplied the PBMCs. The data are from a study of T cells in Graves' hyperthyroidism and ophthalmopathy. Study-level findings and limits: Most expanded thyroid clonotypes above 0.001 also appeared in blood.

Germline values: CDR1 LNHDA, CDR2 SQIVND (reference sequence). After removal of 5 bases from V and 6 bases from J, the junction contained 9 bases not matched to a gene. CDR3 length equals 15 residues. Regions amplified from RNA transcripts were the TCR beta CDR3 regions. Carried out on the TCR CDR3, a first-round RT-PCR used the HTBI primer set. Via MiXCR, TCRdb re-called the multiplex PCR reads, giving one row per CDR3 protein. In the table there are roughly 170,000 distinct CDR3 sequences, more than 15% of which are singletons. Sequencing was performed on blood. The chain is built from TRBV19 and TRBJ2-7; 11 bases map to TRBD1. This clonotype was obtained from a woman aged 45-65 years with Graves' hyperthyroidism. CDR3: CASSSRTGGMSEQYF. The CDR3, as DNA: TGTGCCAGTAGTTCCCGGACAGGGGGCATGAGCGAGCAGTACTTC.